Presented here are 9 T cell receptor beta chains from one specimen sequenced in a study of blood T cell repertoires in COVID-19. The table came from immunoSEQ multiplex PCR; TCRdb's copy has only in-frame clones and leaves some out. This table holds roughly 250,000 clones, 70% to 90% found once. Sequencing input: peripheral blood. The source of these receptors is a woman in her thirties or forties who had recovered from COVID-19.

This clone was recorded once. The chain carries TRBV4-1 and TRBJ2-7, with 7 bases that match TRBD1. J was trimmed by 4 bases and V by 1 base; bases with no gene match: 7. The CDR3 extends over 15 amino acids. Germline CDR1 reads MGHRA; CDR2 reads YSYEKL. CDR3 sequence (DNA): TGCGCCAGCAGCCAAGGGGACAGTTTTTTTTACGAGCAGTACTTC. It yields the protein CASSQGDSFFYEQYF.

The chain links TRBV28 to TRBJ1-5; 8 nucleotides line up with TRBD1. Trimming took 3 bases from V and 6 from J; bases not matched to a gene: 4. CDR1 MDHEN and CDR2 SYDVKM come from the germline V gene. CDR3 length equals 14 residues. CDR3 loop: CASSFRGQGQPQHF. The DNA of the CDR3 is TGTGCCAGCAGTTTCAGGGGGCAAGGTCAGCCCCAGCATTTT.

This clone was seen more than once but under ten times. This rearrangement joins TRBV4-3 to TRBJ2-2; weak D call: TRBD1 (6 bases). Trimming stripped 0 bases from V and 3 bases from J, with 14 bases between. CDR1 LGHNA and CDR2 YSLEER come from the germline V gene. This CDR3 is 17 amino acids long. The CDR3 loop reads CASSQEGGGRHTGELFF. Written as DNA, the CDR3 is TGCGCCAGCAGCCAAGAGGGTGGGGGCCGGCACACCGGGGAGCTGTTTTTT.

The chain employs TRBV11-2 and TRBJ1-1, with D perhaps matching TRBD1 (5 bases). V lost 2 bases, J lost 5 bases, and 12 bases lay in between. CDR3 length: 14 amino acids. The germline CDR1 and CDR2 sequences are SGHAT and FQNNGV. This chain's CDR3 is CASSLFGGATEAFF. The CDR3 nucleotides read TGTGCCAGCAGCTTATTCGGAGGGGCTACTGAAGCTTTCTTT.

V is TRBV24-1 and J is TRBJ2-3; 9 nucleotides agree with TRBD1. With V trimmed by 7 bases and J by 0 bases, 1 base remained unmatched. Germline values: CDR1 KGHDR, CDR2 SFDVKD. This CDR3 is 14 amino acids long. The CDR3 region is CATRQGASTDTQYF. CDR3 sequence (DNA): TGTGCCACCAGACAGGGGGCGAGCACAGATACGCAGTATTTT.

The chain has TRBV24-1 and TRBJ2-7; 9 nucleotides align to TRBD1. Losses at the gene ends were 5 bases for V and 4 bases for J; bases not matched to a gene: 11. The CDR3 length is 16 residues. The germline V gene encodes CDR1 KGHDR and CDR2 SFDVKD. For the CDR3, the DNA is TGTGCCACCAGTGCCTCACCCGGGACAGGGCCGTACGAGCAGTACTTC. It encodes CATSASPGTGPYEQYF.

This clone was picked up a small number of times. The genes are TRBV14 and TRBJ1-3; D is possibly TRBD1 (5 bases). Germline V CDR1 and CDR2: SGHDN, FVKESK. The CDR3 is made up of 14 amino acids. The V end lost 4 bases, the J end lost 1 base, and 8 bases lay between the germline ends. The CDR3 DNA is TGTGCCAGCAGCCGGGACTTTTCTGGAAACACCATATATTTT. Amino acids: CASSRDFSGNTIYF.

This chain connects TRBV11-3 to TRBJ2-2; 11 bases match TRBD2. The V segment lost 6 bases and the J segment 3 bases; nucleotides outside the gene matches: 6. Germline CDR1 reads SGHNT; CDR2 reads YENEEA. The CDR3 sequence is 16 residues long. The CDR3 DNA reads as TGTGCCAGCAGTTCCGGGACTAGCGGATACACCGGGGAGCTGTTTTTT. Protein: CASSSGTSGYTGELFF.

This chain uses TRBV9 with TRBJ2-3; 10 nucleotides match TRBD1. V was clipped by 1 base and J by 1 base; unmatched bases: 3. CDR1 is SGDLS, CDR2 YYNGEE, per germline. The CDR3 has 16 amino acids. DNA for the CDR3: TGTGCCAGCAGCGTATCGGGGACAGGGGGCACAGATACGCAGTATTTT. Protein sequence: CASSVSGTGGTDTQYF.